Described below is a single T cell receptor beta chain sequence and its context. Antigen specificity is unknown. TCRdb keeps only in-frame clones here, not all; method: immunoSEQ multiplex PCR. The table records a few million clones, 85% to 95% of them present only once. Division of CD4+ cells produced a CD45RA+ naive subset and a CD45RA-negative memory subset. This sample is drawn from a study of shared clonotypes between healthy human individuals. Study findings and constraints: Richness estimates generally favored naive over memory subsets. Clonotypes that were shared across a few donors made up 4.5% to 5% of naive CD4 clonotypes.

The germline V and J ends were trimmed by 0 bases and 4 bases, with 12 bases remaining between them. Per the germline V gene, CDR1 is GTSNPN and CDR2 is SVGIG (reference sequence). The CDR3 runs to 15 residues. The TCR comes from a man between 18 and 35 years old in good health. Some clones in this sample may be carry-over from other donors' samples. This chain links TRBV30 with TRBJ2-2; a possible D gene is TRBD1 (5 bases). The sequenced material came from naive CD4+ T cells from PBMCs. Subset: CD45RA+ positively selected. The CDR3 DNA is TGTGCCTGGAGTGTAGGTGGCAGGGTCACCGGGGAGCTGTTTTTT. It encodes CAWSVGGRVTGELFF.